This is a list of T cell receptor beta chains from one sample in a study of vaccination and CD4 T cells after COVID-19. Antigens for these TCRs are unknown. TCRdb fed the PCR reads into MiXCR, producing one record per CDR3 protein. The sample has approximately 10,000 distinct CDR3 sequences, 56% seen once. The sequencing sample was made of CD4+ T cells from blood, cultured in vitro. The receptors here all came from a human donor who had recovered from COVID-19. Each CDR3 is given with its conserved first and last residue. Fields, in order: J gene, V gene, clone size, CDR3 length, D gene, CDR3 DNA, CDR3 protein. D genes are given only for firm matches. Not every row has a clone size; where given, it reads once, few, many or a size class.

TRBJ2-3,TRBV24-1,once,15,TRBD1,TGTGCCACCAGTGAGCAGGGGGCGCAAGGAGATACGCAGTATTTT,CATSEQGAQGDTQYF
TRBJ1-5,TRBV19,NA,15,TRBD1,TGTGCCAGTAGTCGGGGACAGGGGGTAAGACAGCCCCAGCATTTT,CASSRGQGVRQPQHF
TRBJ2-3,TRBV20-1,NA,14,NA,TGCAGTGCTATCCAGGGGATGGGGACAGATACGCAGTATTTT,CSAIQGMGTDTQYF
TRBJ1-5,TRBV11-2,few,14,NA,TGTGCCAGCAGCTTGTCGGTCACCAATCAGCCCCAGCATTTT,CASSLSVTNQPQHF
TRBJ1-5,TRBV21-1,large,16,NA,TGTGCCAGCAGCGACGGACAGGGGGCGTTCAATCAGCCCCAGCATTTT,CASSDGQGAFNQPQHF
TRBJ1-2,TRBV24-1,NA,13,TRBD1,TGTGCCACCAGTGATTCCCCAGGGGGGGGCTACACCTTC,CATSDSPGGGYTF
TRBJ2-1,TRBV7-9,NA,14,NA,TGTGCCAGCAGCTTTTCAGGTTACTACAATGAGCAGTTCTTC,CASSFSGYYNEQFF
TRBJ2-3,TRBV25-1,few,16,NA,TGTGCCAGCAGTGAACCGGGGAGACAGGGAGGAGATACGCAGTATTTT,CASSEPGRQGGDTQYF
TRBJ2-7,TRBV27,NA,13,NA,TGTGCCAGCAGCCGGGTTGGCTCCTACGAGCAGTACTTC,CASSRVGSYEQYF
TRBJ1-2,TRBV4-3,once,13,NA,TGCGCCAGCAGCCAATACGAGGGGTATGGCTACACCTTC,CASSQYEGYGYTF